Below, 6 T cell receptor beta chains from the same sample are listed, as sequenced in a study of vaccination effects on CD4 cells after COVID-19. Subsequent to about 10 days of culture, CD4+ T cells were isolated. No antigen has been identified for these receptors. The table came from immunoSEQ multiplex PCR; TCRdb's copy has only in-frame clones and leaves some out. The sample has approximately 50,000 clones, about 78% seen once. Sequences were derived from CD4+ T cells from PBMCs cultured without peptide, sampled before COVID-19 vaccination. The source of these receptors is a human donor who had a prior SARS-CoV-2 infection.

The chain couples TRBV7-9 to TRBJ1-6; D ambiguous. Looked up from germline, CDR1 is SEHNR and CDR2 is FQNEAQ (reference sequence). CDR3 length equals 15 residues. V lost 3 bases, J lost 6 bases, and 12 bases lay in between. The CDR3 DNA sequence: TGTGCCAGCAGCTTGAGGGAGATGGGTAATTCACCCCTCCACTTT. It is translated as CASSLREMGNSPLHF.

This rearrangement joins TRBV6-5 to TRBJ2-2; 13 bases map to TRBD2. The CDR3 sequence is 15 residues long. Germline V gene sequence: CDR1 MNHEY, CDR2 SVGAGI. With V trimmed by 6 bases and J by 6 bases, 4 bases remained unmatched. The CDR3 loop is CASSLGLAGAGELFF. The CDR3 DNA follows: TGTGCCAGCAGCCTCGGACTAGCGGGAGCCGGGGAGCTGTTTTTT.

This sequence joins TRBV11-2 and TRBJ1-6; D is unclear. V lost 1 base, J lost 0 bases, and 13 bases lay in between. This CDR3 is built from 18 residues. In germline, CDR1 is SGHAT, CDR2 FQNNGV. The CDR3 DNA is TGTGCCAGCAGCTTAGTCTCGGCAGAAAGCTCCTATAATTCACCCCTCCACTTT. This translates into CASSLVSAESSYNSPLHF.

This chain uses TRBV6-5 with TRBJ2-3; perhaps TRBD2 as D (6 bases). Germline V gene sequence: CDR1 MNHEY, CDR2 SVGAGI. Between the trimmed V and J ends, which lost 4 bases and 0 bases, there was a span of 14 bases. The CDR3 sequence is 16 residues long. CDR3 sequence (DNA): TGTGCCAGCAGTTCCCATGGGCGGGGAAGCACAGATACGCAGTATTTT. It codes for CASSSHGRGSTDTQYF.

The V call is TRBV5-1, the J call TRBJ2-7, with 10 positions matching TRBD1. Germline V gives CDR1 SGHRS, CDR2 YFSETQ. The V and J ends lost 4 bases and 4 bases, in that order; junction bases with no gene match: 5. The CDR3 has 14 amino acids. CDR3 loop: CASSSAGQGYEQYF. The CDR3 nucleotides read TGCGCCAGCAGCAGCGCGGGACAGGGGTACGAGCAGTACTTC.

The V call is TRBV5-6, the J call TRBJ1-3; a weak D match, TRBD1 (5 bases). The V gene lost 1 base and the J gene lost 0 bases, with 11 bases spanning the gap. Germline loops: CDR1 SGHDT, CDR2 YYEEEE. The CDR3 length is 16 residues. The CDR3: CASSLPGRSSGNTIYF. CDR3 DNA: TGTGCCAGCAGCTTGCCGGGACGGAGCTCTGGAAACACCATATATTTT.